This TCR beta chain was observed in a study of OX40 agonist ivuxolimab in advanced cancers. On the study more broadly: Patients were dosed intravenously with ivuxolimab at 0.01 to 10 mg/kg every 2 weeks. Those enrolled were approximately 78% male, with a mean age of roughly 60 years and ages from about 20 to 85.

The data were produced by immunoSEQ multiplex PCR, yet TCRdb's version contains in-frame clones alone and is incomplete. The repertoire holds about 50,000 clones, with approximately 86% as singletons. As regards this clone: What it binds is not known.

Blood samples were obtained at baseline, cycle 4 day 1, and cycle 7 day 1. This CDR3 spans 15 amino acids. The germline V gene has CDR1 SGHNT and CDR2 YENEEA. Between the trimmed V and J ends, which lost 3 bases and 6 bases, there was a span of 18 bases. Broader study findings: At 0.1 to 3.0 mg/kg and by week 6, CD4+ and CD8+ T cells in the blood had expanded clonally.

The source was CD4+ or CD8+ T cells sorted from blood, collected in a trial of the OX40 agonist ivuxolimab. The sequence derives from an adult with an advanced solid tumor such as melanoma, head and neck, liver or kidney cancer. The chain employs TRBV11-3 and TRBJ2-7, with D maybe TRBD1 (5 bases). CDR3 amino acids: CASSFRGGRAAEQYF. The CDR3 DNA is TGTGCCAGCAGCTTTAGGGGTGGAAGGGCCGCCGAGCAGTACTTC.